The 14 T cell receptor beta chains in this list originate from one sample, sequenced in a study of T cell responses to AZD1222 COVID-19 vaccine. Generated by immunoSEQ multiplex PCR, the TCRdb table keeps only in-frame clones and is missing some. The sample contains 120,000 to 150,000 clones, 89% of which appear only once. The sample here was peripheral blood, taken on day 0 of AZD1222 vaccination. The receptors shown here come from an adult in good health.

The genes are TRBV4-1 and TRBJ2-7, with 8 bases matching TRBD2. From germline, CDR1 is MGHRA and CDR2 YSYEKL. Unmatched junction bases numbered 8, after V lost 4 bases and J lost 0 bases. The CDR3 sequence is 16 residues long. CDR3 loop: CASSRTIAGNSYEQYF. CDR3 bases: TGCGCCAGCAGCCGGACCATAGCGGGGAACTCCTACGAGCAGTACTTC.

The rearrangement links TRBV6-5 to TRBJ2-7, with 8 bases that match TRBD1. The CDR3 sequence is 13 residues long. Trimming at V came to 6 bases and at J to 10 bases, leaving 11 bases not matched to a gene. CDR1 is MNHEY, CDR2 SVGAGI, per germline. The CDR3 nucleotides are TGTGCCAGCAGCGAGTTTACAGGGGGACCTCAGTACTTC. Residues: CASSEFTGGPQYF.

The chain has TRBV9 and TRBJ2-2; D tentatively fits TRBD1 or TRBD2 (6 bases each). The germline V and J ends were trimmed by 0 bases and 6 bases, with 12 bases remaining between them. The CDR3 length is 15 residues. From germline, CDR1 is SGDLS and CDR2 YYNGEE. In DNA form, the CDR3 reads TGTGCCAGCAGCGTAGGCGGGACAAAGGCCGGGGAGCTGTTTTTT. Its protein product is CASSVGGTKAGELFF.

V usage is TRBV9 and J usage is TRBJ1-1; D is uncertain. CDR1 is SGDLS and CDR2 is YYNGEE in the germline V gene. The CDR3 length is 14 residues. Trimming shortened V by 2 bases and J by 1 base, and 9 bases separated the two germline ends. CDR3 sequence (DNA): TGTGCCAGCAGCGTTCGAACGGAGAACACTGAAGCTTTCTTT. Its translation is CASSVRTENTEAFF.

This clone has just one count. J is TRBJ2-5 and V is TRBV3-1 (or the pseudogene TRBV3-2); TRBD2 matches at 7 bases. This CDR3 has 15 residues. V gave up 1 base and J gave up 1 base; unmatched junction bases: 3. The germline V gene encodes CDR1 LGHDT and CDR2 YNNKEL (reference sequence). In DNA, the CDR3 is TGTGCCAGCAGCCAAGGGACTAGGCTCCAAGAGACCCAGTACTTC. This gives the protein CASSQGTRLQETQYF.

This clone was detected a few times. The chain uses TRBV6-2 or TRBV6-3 and TRBJ2-2; D not resolved. V was trimmed by 0 bases and J by 2 bases, leaving 13 bases between them. CDR1 is MNHEY, CDR2 SVGEGT, per germline. This CDR3 region has 17 residues. The CDR3 loop is CASSYSREQRNTGELFF. As DNA, the CDR3 is TGTGCCAGCAGTTACTCAAGGGAACAGAGAAACACCGGGGAGCTGTTTTTT.

The CDR3 nucleotides are TGTGCCAGCAGTGGATGGCACCAAAAAAGGAATGGCTACACCTTC. This encodes CASSGWHQKRNGYTF. The rearrangement uses TRBV2 and TRBJ1-2; D is undetermined. V was pared by 4 bases and J by 6 bases, with 18 bases between. Germline CDR1 SNHLY, CDR2 FYNNEI. CDR3 length equals 15 residues.

The chain couples TRBV5-5 to TRBJ2-3; 16 nucleotides agree with TRBD2. The J segment lost 7 bases and the V segment lost 4 bases, leaving 3 bases of the junction unmatched. The length of the CDR3 is 15 residues. The germline gives CDR1 SGHKS, CDR2 YYEKEE (reference sequence). As DNA, the CDR3 is TGTGCCAGCAGCCCGGGACTAGCGGGGGGGCATACGCAGTATTTT. Translating it yields CASSPGLAGGHTQYF.

This rearrangement joins TRBV29-1 to TRBJ2-1; 9 bases align to TRBD1. V was pared by 0 bases and J by 0 bases, with 15 bases of the junction left unmatched. CDR1 is SQVTM and CDR2 is ANQGSEA in the germline V gene. This CDR3 region has 20 residues. Here the CDR3 reads CSVEDLGGQGIPSSYNEQFF. DNA for the CDR3: TGCAGCGTTGAAGATCTTGGGGGACAGGGAATACCCAGCTCCTACAATGAGCAGTTCTTC.

The V and J genes are TRBV4-1 and TRBJ1-6; 11 nucleotides line up with TRBD1. Germline assignment: CDR1 MGHRA and CDR2 YSYEKL. Trimming at V came to 3 bases and at J to 4 bases, leaving 8 bases not matched to a gene. The CDR3 has 18 amino acids. CDR3 region: CASSQGPGQGAYNSPLHF. In nucleotides, the CDR3 is TGCGCCAGCAGCCAGGGGCCCGGACAGGGGGCTTATAATTCACCCCTCCACTTT.

V is TRBV7-9 and J is TRBJ1-1; the D gene is possibly TRBD1 (5 bases). The CDR3 is 14 residues long. The germline V gene has CDR1 SEHNR and CDR2 FQNEAQ (reference sequence). V was clipped by 1 base and J by 1 base, with 7 bases between them. CDR3 in amino acids: CASSLVGGNTEAFF. Written as DNA, the CDR3 is TGTGCCAGCAGCTTAGTGGGGGGGAACACTGAAGCTTTCTTT.

The chain couples TRBV6-2 or TRBV6-3 to TRBJ1-1; tentatively, D is TRBD1 (6 bases). CDR1 is MNHEY, CDR2 SVGEGT, per germline. V lost 5 bases to trimming and J lost 3 bases, with 10 bases between them. This CDR3 is 13 amino acids long. CDR3 region: CASSKGGDTEAFF. Written as DNA, the CDR3 is TGTGCCAGCAGTAAGGGGGGGGACACTGAAGCTTTCTTT.

This clone showed up just once. The chain employs TRBV21-1 and TRBJ2-4; the table's D gene call, TRBD2, was not cross checked with the DNA. TRBV21-1 is termed a pseudogene. The CDR3 extends over 14 amino acids. CDR3 residues: CASRPLEAKNIQYF. CDR3 in DNA: TGTGCCAGCAGACCCCTAGAAGCCAAAAACATTCAGTACTTC.

The chain has TRBV12-3 or TRBV12-4 and TRBJ2-3; perhaps D is TRBD1 or TRBD2 (5 bases each). V lost 8 bases and J 1 base, leaving 10 bases between the germline ends. The CDR3 is 13 residues long. For the CDR3, the DNA is TGTGCCAGCTGTCGGGGCCGCACAGATACGCAGTATTTT. It specifies CASCRGRTDTQYF.